This TCR beta chain emerged from a study of patients and donors after allogeneic stem cell transplantation. This clonotype showed up just once. TCRdb re-called the RT-PCR reads with MiXCR, one entry per CDR3 protein. Seen here are more than 850,000 distinct CDR3 sequences, over 15% observed once, and the top ten hold under 6.5%. The V segment lost 4 bases and the J segment 2 bases; nucleotides outside the gene matches: 7. Germline CDR1 reads SGHDT; CDR2 reads YYEEEE. CDR3 size: 15 residues. The chain carries TRBV5-6 and TRBJ2-3; 7 bases map to TRBD1. The clonotype was recovered from a human donor who was either an allogeneic HSCT recipient or a stem cell or donor lymphocyte infusion donor (not recorded which). It is not recorded whose cells these are; they may come from a transplant donor. Sequenced sample: blood, either unsorted or a sorted T cell fraction (not recorded which). The CDR3 DNA sequence: TGTGCCAGCAGCCCCAGACAGGGCTACACAGATACGCAGTATTTT. Residues: CASSPRQGYTDTQYF.